The rows below give T cell receptor beta chains drawn from one sample of a study of blood T cell repertoires in COVID-19. Generated by immunoSEQ multiplex PCR, the TCRdb table keeps only in-frame clones and is missing some. The table records 100,000 to 150,000 clones, around 86% of them present only once. Material for sequencing was peripheral blood. These receptors originate from a man aged 55 to 69 with acute or convalescent COVID-19. The CDR3 runs from the conserved cysteine through the conserved F or W. D genes are given only for firm matches. The size of a clone is reported for some rows only, either as once, few or many, or as a class for expanded clones.

j_call: TRBJ1-4; d_call: .; v_call: TRBV6-5; clone_size: .; cdr3_aa: CASSYLGEGLWEKLFF; cdr3_nt: TGTGCCAGCAGTTACCTAGGGGAAGGGTTATGGGAAAAACTGTTTTTT
j_call: TRBJ2-6; d_call: .; v_call: TRBV7-2; clone_size: .; cdr3_aa: CASSLSHLSSGANVLTF; cdr3_nt: TGTGCCAGCAGCTTAAGTCACTTGAGCTCTGGGGCCAACGTCCTGACTTTC
j_call: TRBJ1-1; d_call: .; v_call: TRBV9; clone_size: few; cdr3_aa: CASSPSSGVNTEAFF; cdr3_nt: TGTGCCAGCAGCCCCTCTTCGGGGGTGAACACTGAAGCTTTCTTT
j_call: TRBJ2-1; d_call: .; v_call: TRBV2; clone_size: few; cdr3_aa: CASSPRQVNNEQFF; cdr3_nt: TGTGCCAGCAGTCCGCGACAGGTCAACAATGAGCAGTTCTTC
j_call: TRBJ2-3; d_call: TRBD2; v_call: TRBV6-5; clone_size: .; cdr3_aa: CASSDGLAGDTQYF; cdr3_nt: TGTGCCAGCAGCGACGGACTAGCGGGGGATACGCAGTATTTT
j_call: TRBJ1-2; d_call: TRBD1; v_call: TRBV5-1; clone_size: .; cdr3_aa: CASSATGDYGYTF; cdr3_nt: TGCGCCAGCAGCGCAACAGGGGACTATGGCTACACCTTC
j_call: TRBJ1-2; d_call: .; v_call: TRBV28; clone_size: .; cdr3_aa: CASSPYRANYGYTF; cdr3_nt: TGTGCCAGCAGTCCCTACAGAGCTAACTATGGCTACACCTTC
j_call: TRBJ1-2; d_call: .; v_call: TRBV7-3; clone_size: .; cdr3_aa: CASSPSGGSFGYTF; cdr3_nt: TGTGCCAGCAGCCCTAGCGGGGGCTCTTTTGGCTACACCTTC
j_call: TRBJ1-5; d_call: .; v_call: TRBV12-3/TRBV12-4; clone_size: once; cdr3_aa: CASSLRGGPQHF; cdr3_nt: TGTGCCAGCAGTTTAAGGGGAGGGCCCCAGCATTTT
j_call: TRBJ2-1; d_call: .; v_call: TRBV6-4; clone_size: .; cdr3_aa: CASTPSGLLGYEQFF; cdr3_nt: TGTGCCAGCACCCCCTCGGGACTCCTGGGCTATGAGCAGTTCTTC
j_call: TRBJ2-1; d_call: TRBD2; v_call: TRBV27; clone_size: .; cdr3_aa: CASSFLTSGRDYNEQFF; cdr3_nt: TGTGCCAGCAGTTTCCTGACTAGCGGGAGGGACTACAATGAGCAGTTCTTC
j_call: TRBJ1-1; d_call: TRBD1; v_call: TRBV28; clone_size: .; cdr3_aa: CASSATDRAEAFF; cdr3_nt: TGTGCCAGCAGCGCAACTGACAGGGCTGAAGCTTTCTTT
j_call: TRBJ2-3; d_call: .; v_call: TRBV28; clone_size: .; cdr3_aa: CASSLDISTDTQYF; cdr3_nt: TGTGCCAGCAGTTTGGACATCAGCACAGATACGCAGTATTTT
j_call: TRBJ2-3; d_call: .; v_call: TRBV5-1; clone_size: few; cdr3_aa: CASSHSTSTDTQYF; cdr3_nt: TGCGCCAGCAGCCACTCTACTAGCACAGATACGCAGTATTTT
j_call: TRBJ1-2; d_call: TRBD1; v_call: TRBV5-1; clone_size: once; cdr3_aa: CASSSGTGLNYGYTF; cdr3_nt: TGCGCCAGCAGCTCTGGGACAGGGTTAAACTATGGCTACACCTTC
j_call: TRBJ2-7; d_call: TRBD1; v_call: TRBV5-4; clone_size: few; cdr3_aa: CASSLYDRGFGEQYF; cdr3_nt: TGTGCCAGCAGCTTGTACGACAGGGGCTTCGGCGAGCAGTACTTC
j_call: TRBJ1-5; d_call: .; v_call: TRBV2; clone_size: .; cdr3_aa: CASSGGQAQPQHF; cdr3_nt: TGTGCCAGCAGTGGTGGACAAGCCCAGCCCCAGCATTTT
j_call: TRBJ2-1; d_call: TRBD2; v_call: TRBV18; clone_size: .; cdr3_aa: CASSLTSGTANEQFF; cdr3_nt: TGTGCCAGCTCCCTTACCAGCGGGACGGCGAATGAGCAGTTCTTC
j_call: TRBJ2-5; d_call: TRBD1; v_call: TRBV30; clone_size: .; cdr3_aa: CAYYKDRGDQETQYF; cdr3_nt: TGTGCCTACTACAAGGACAGGGGAGATCAAGAGACCCAGTACTTC
j_call: TRBJ1-2; d_call: .; v_call: TRBV6-5; clone_size: .; cdr3_aa: CASSYGKGVYGYTF; cdr3_nt: TGTGCCAGCAGTTACGGAAAGGGGGTCTATGGCTACACCTTC
j_call: TRBJ2-2; d_call: TRBD2; v_call: TRBV5-1; clone_size: .; cdr3_aa: CASSLGLADHGELFF; cdr3_nt: TGCGCCAGCAGCTTGGGACTAGCGGATCACGGGGAGCTGTTTTTT
j_call: TRBJ2-2; d_call: .; v_call: TRBV7-9; clone_size: .; cdr3_aa: CASSLIWPSTGELFF; cdr3_nt: TGTGCCAGCAGCTTAATTTGGCCTAGCACTGGGGAGCTGTTTTTT
j_call: TRBJ1-5; d_call: TRBD1; v_call: TRBV28; clone_size: .; cdr3_aa: CASTVGGQGNQPQHF; cdr3_nt: TGTGCCAGCACCGTTGGGGGACAGGGGAATCAGCCCCAGCATTTT
j_call: TRBJ1-5; d_call: .; v_call: TRBV19; clone_size: .; cdr3_aa: CASRDSFGQPQHF; cdr3_nt: TGTGCCAGTAGGGACAGTTTTGGGCAGCCCCAGCATTTT
j_call: TRBJ2-2; d_call: .; v_call: TRBV15; clone_size: .; cdr3_aa: CATTIFRGLGTGELFF; cdr3_nt: TGTGCCACCACGATCTTCCGGGGGTTGGGGACCGGGGAGCTGTTTTTT
j_call: TRBJ2-2; d_call: TRBD1; v_call: TRBV6-1; clone_size: .; cdr3_aa: CASSERFLGQFSGELFF; cdr3_nt: TGTGCCAGCAGTGAAAGATTCTTGGGACAGTTCTCCGGGGAGCTGTTTTTT
j_call: TRBJ2-7; d_call: .; v_call: TRBV18; clone_size: .; cdr3_aa: CASSPRQVRRREQYF; cdr3_nt: TGTGCCAGCTCACCACGACAGGTCCGCCGGCGGGAGCAGTACTTC
j_call: TRBJ1-5; d_call: .; v_call: TRBV7-8; clone_size: .; cdr3_aa: CASSLEGTPQHF; cdr3_nt: TGTGCCAGCAGCTTAGAGGGGACACCCCAGCATTTT
j_call: TRBJ2-5; d_call: TRBD2; v_call: TRBV5-1; clone_size: .; cdr3_aa: CASSSGTSGRGRETQYF; cdr3_nt: TGCGCCAGCAGCTCGGGGACTAGCGGGAGGGGGCGCGAGACCCAGTACTTC
j_call: TRBJ2-7; d_call: TRBD1; v_call: TRBV4-2; clone_size: .; cdr3_aa: CASSQEGTGSYEQYF; cdr3_nt: TGTGCCAGCAGCCAAGAAGGGACAGGGAGCTACGAGCAGTACTTC
j_call: TRBJ2-7; d_call: TRBD1; v_call: TRBV29-1; clone_size: .; cdr3_aa: CSVEAGQGGYEQYF; cdr3_nt: TGCAGCGTTGAGGCTGGACAGGGGGGGTACGAGCAGTACTTC
j_call: TRBJ2-7; d_call: TRBD2; v_call: TRBV5-4; clone_size: .; cdr3_aa: CASSPTSGPTRSYEQYF; cdr3_nt: TGTGCCAGCAGCCCTACTAGCGGACCTACCCGCTCCTACGAGCAGTACTTC
j_call: TRBJ1-1; d_call: .; v_call: TRBV2; clone_size: .; cdr3_aa: CASTVQGRTEAFF; cdr3_nt: TGTGCCAGCACAGTGCAGGGTCGGACTGAAGCTTTCTTT
j_call: TRBJ2-1; d_call: TRBD2; v_call: TRBV5-5; clone_size: .; cdr3_aa: CASSLLAGALFQFF; cdr3_nt: TGTGCCAGCAGCTTACTAGCGGGAGCTTTGTTTCAGTTCTTC
j_call: TRBJ1-3; d_call: TRBD1; v_call: TRBV5-6; clone_size: .; cdr3_aa: CASRGQGSGNTIYF; cdr3_nt: TGTGCCAGCAGGGGACAGGGCTCTGGAAACACCATATATTTT
j_call: TRBJ2-1; d_call: TRBD2; v_call: TRBV5-1; clone_size: .; cdr3_aa: CASSLVGLGNEQFF; cdr3_nt: TGCGCCAGCAGCTTGGTGGGACTAGGGAATGAGCAGTTCTTC
j_call: TRBJ1-4; d_call: TRBD1; v_call: TRBV28; clone_size: .; cdr3_aa: CASSIQGVFEKLFF; cdr3_nt: TGTGCCAGCAGTATACAGGGGGTGTTTGAAAAACTGTTTTTT
j_call: TRBJ2-1; d_call: .; v_call: TRBV6-4; clone_size: .; cdr3_aa: CASSDQGRKRGNEQFF; cdr3_nt: TGTGCCAGCAGTGACCAGGGGAGAAAAAGGGGCAATGAGCAGTTCTTC
j_call: TRBJ2-7; d_call: .; v_call: TRBV28; clone_size: .; cdr3_aa: CASCKGPYEQYF; cdr3_nt: TGTGCCAGCTGCAAGGGGCCCTACGAGCAGTACTTC
j_call: TRBJ2-3; d_call: TRBD1; v_call: TRBV28; clone_size: .; cdr3_aa: CASSTYGQGEDTQYF; cdr3_nt: TGTGCCAGCAGTACCTACGGACAGGGGGAAGATACGCAGTATTTT
j_call: TRBJ2-7; d_call: .; v_call: TRBV4-1; clone_size: few; cdr3_aa: CASSQTGTGAYEQYF; cdr3_nt: TGCGCCAGCAGCCAAACCGGGACGGGAGCCTACGAGCAGTACTTC
j_call: TRBJ2-7; d_call: .; v_call: TRBV5-5; clone_size: .; cdr3_aa: CASSPSNPDEQYF; cdr3_nt: TGTGCCAGCAGTCCCTCAAACCCGGACGAGCAGTACTTC